This T cell receptor (beta chain) emerged from a study of radiotherapy plus CTLA-4 blockade in lung cancer. The overall study: An objective response was seen in about a sixth of patients, and disease control in less than 35%. Findings and caveats of the study: Among blood TCR repertoires after radiotherapy plus ipilimumab, tumor-derived clones expanded. Early blood T cell clone changes and increased post-radiation serum interferon-beta were reportedly the strongest response predictors.

The table came from immunoSEQ multiplex PCR; TCRdb's copy has only in-frame clones and leaves some out. The profile shows roughly 98,000 clones, around four fifths of them singletons. CTLA-4 blockade using ipilimumab, together with focal radiation, was received by patients with chemo-refractory metastatic non-small-cell lung cancer. As regards this clone: Its antigen is not known.

Losses at the gene ends were 2 bases for V and 6 bases for J; bases not matched to a gene: 4. The CDR3 has 15 residues. Germline CDR1 and CDR2: MDHEN and SYDVKM. The chain couples TRBV28 to TRBJ1-6, with 7 bases that match TRBD1. This receptor was obtained from a human donor with non-small cell lung cancer that progressed on radiotherapy plus ipilimumab. Material: peripheral blood, obtained from a patient treated with radiotherapy plus ipilimumab. The CDR3 sequence is CASSLKGALNSPLHF. The CDR3 nucleotides are TGTGCCAGCAGTTTAAAGGGGGCGCTTAATTCACCCCTCCACTTT.